This T cell receptor beta chain was obtained from a study of metastatic and nonmetastatic thyroid tumors. Turning to the study itself: Where malignant and benign thyroid patients were concerned, repertoires were compared across blood and tumor or nodule tissue.

Study-level findings and limits: Significantly greater TCR beta diversity was reportedly found in malignant thyroid tumors than in benign nodules (in blood and tumor).

Judged by abundance, this clone is medium-sized (0.01 to 0.1%). Its target is not known. Additional DNA sequences in this sample encode the identical CDR3. Original analysis: In papillary thyroid cancer, a distant-metastasis classifier was built using CDR3 differences across clinicopathological groups. TCRdb re-clonotyped the PCR reads through MiXCR. It is TCRdb's table, rather than the study itself, that gives the V and J calls and clone size. Here the sample spans approximately 12,000 clones, around 21% being singletons. Thyroid surgery was performed in patients who had received no treatment beforehand. V lost 3 bases, J lost 5 bases, and 14 bases lay in between. CDR3 length equals 14 residues. CDR1 LNHDA and CDR2 SQIVND come from the germline V gene (reference sequence).

The chain joins TRBV19 to TRBJ2-7; no clear D. Input material: adjacent normal tissue. The TCR originated in a female donor with papillary thyroid cancer or a benign thyroid nodule (not recorded which). Some clones in this sample may be carry-over from other donors' samples. The CDR3 nucleotides read TGTGCCAGTAGTATCCCGGGCCAGTGGGACGAGCAGTACTTC. Its protein is CASSIPGQWDEQYF.